One and the same sample provided the 14 T cell receptor beta chains below, sequenced in a study of blood T cells in healthy people across ages. With a J-beta primer mix and a sample-barcoded 5' primer, a second PCR ran roughly 7 to 11 cycles. Using its own MiXCR run on the 5' RACE reads, TCRdb lists one record per CDR3 protein. The table shows some 900,000 distinct CDR3 sequences, with roughly 43% occurring only once. Sequenced input: blood. All receptors derive from a young man in good health.

In this sample, this clonotype turned up a few times. The V and J genes are TRBV29-1 and TRBJ1-1; the D gene is possibly TRBD1 (6 bases). The CDR3 length is 12 residues. CDR1 and CDR2 from the germline V gene are SQVTM and ANQGSEA. V was trimmed by 6 bases and J by 1 base, leaving 9 bases between them. CDR3 in amino acids: CSVTTGNTEAFF. The CDR3 coding sequence is TGCAGCGTAACGACAGGGAACACTGAAGCTTTCTTT.

The V and J genes are TRBV7-2 and TRBJ2-3, with D possibly being TRBD2 (5 bases). From germline, CDR1 is SGHTA and CDR2 FQGNSA. CDR3 length: 17 amino acids. V lost 2 bases to trimming and J lost 4 bases, with 19 bases between them. DNA of the CDR3: TGTGCCAGCAGCTTACAATTTTCGGGGAGTAAGGCAGATACGCAGTATTTT. Encoded protein: CASSLQFSGSKADTQYF.

V gene TRBV4-2 combines with J gene TRBJ2-1; D gene uncertain. The CDR3 spans 15 residues. Germline CDR1 and CDR2: LGHNA and YNFKEQ. V shed 5 bases and J shed 0 bases, with 11 bases lying between them. The CDR3 is CASSVDWGSYNEQFF. The CDR3 DNA sequence: TGTGCCAGCAGCGTAGACTGGGGCTCCTACAATGAGCAGTTCTTC.

This clonotype was seen a handful of times. V and J are TRBV12-3 or TRBV12-4 and TRBJ2-3; 11 bases are a match to TRBD2. The CDR3 covers 16 residues. V lost 6 bases, J lost 0 bases, and 5 bases stayed unmatched. The CDR3 DNA is TGTGCCAGCAGCTACGTAGCGGGGGGGAGCACAGATACGCAGTATTTT. Protein: CASSYVAGGSTDTQYF.

This rearrangement joins TRBV7-2 to TRBJ2-1, with 9 bases identical to TRBD1. Germline CDR1 and CDR2: SGHTA and FQGNSA. After removal of 3 bases from V and 5 bases from J, the junction contained 8 bases not matched to a gene. This CDR3 comprises 16 residues. The CDR3 coding sequence is TGTGCCAGCAGCTTTCGTTGGACAGGGGTGCACAATGAGCAGTTCTTC. Residues: CASSFRWTGVHNEQFF.

This clonotype has just a few counts. The chain recombines TRBV30 with TRBJ1-2; no firm D call. The V gene's germline CDR1 is GTSNPN and CDR2 SVGIG (reference sequence). The CDR3 is 14 amino acids. V was pared by 4 bases and J by 2 bases, with 14 bases between. The CDR3 sequence is CAWKKRDRNYGYTF. The CDR3 DNA is TGTGCCTGGAAAAAAAGGGATCGGAACTATGGCTACACCTTC.

V gene TRBV4-2 combines with J gene TRBJ1-2, with 7 bases fitting TRBD1. Germline V CDR1 and CDR2: LGHNA, YNFKEQ. The trim removed 3 bases at V and 7 bases at J, leaving 8 bases unmatched. The CDR3 extends over 14 amino acids. CDR3 region: CASSQGDRDTGYTF. CDR3 nucleotides: TGTGCCAGCAGCCAGGGTGACAGGGACACTGGCTACACCTTC.

This rearrangement joins TRBV7-2 to TRBJ1-2; D is possibly TRBD1 (5 bases). V was trimmed by 6 bases and J by 1 base, leaving 18 bases between them. The CDR3 spans 16 residues. Germline CDR1 and CDR2: SGHTA and FQGNSA. The CDR3 loop is CASSNPGAGGNYGYTF. CDR3 DNA sequence: TGTGCCAGCAGTAACCCCGGGGCGGGCGGTAACTATGGCTACACCTTC.

This clonotype was observed a handful of times. The gene calls are TRBV27 and TRBJ2-1, with 8 bases lining up with TRBD1. CDR1 and CDR2 from the germline V gene are MNHEY and SMNVEV (reference sequence). The CDR3 has 13 amino acids. V lost 7 bases to trimming and J lost 6 bases; unmatched junction nucleotides: 5. CDR3 amino acids: CASKGQGGNEQFF. Written as DNA, the CDR3 is TGTGCCAGCAAAGGACAGGGAGGCAATGAGCAGTTCTTC.

This clonotype was seen once. The genes are TRBV30 and TRBJ2-1; no definite D call. V lost 1 base and J lost 4, with 8 bases in between. CDR3 length: 13 residues. Germline V gives CDR1 GTSNPN, CDR2 SVGIG (reference sequence). The CDR3 is CAWSAALYNEQFF. The CDR3 nucleotides are TGTGCCTGGAGTGCTGCTCTATACAATGAGCAGTTCTTC.

On this clonotype itself: Sequence at one end of the junction differs from germline and may be a read error. This rearrangement joins TRBV7-2 to TRBJ2-1, with 7 bases matching TRBD2. This CDR3 is built from 13 residues. CDR1 is SGHTA and CDR2 is FQGNSA in the germline V gene. The CDR3 loop reads CASNLAGSHEQFF. The CDR3 DNA is TGTGCCAGCAACTTAGCGGGCAGCCATGAGCAGTTCTTC. Full variable domain (outside the CDR3, taken from reference TRBV7-2 and TRBJ2-1): GAGVSQSPSNKVTEKGKDVELRCDPISGHTALYWYRQSLGQGLEFLIYFQGNSAPDKSGLPSDRFSAERTGGSVSTLTIQRTQQEDSAVYLCASNLAGSHEQFFGPGTRLTVL.

This clonotype was seen a handful of times. The rearrangement uses TRBV6-2 or TRBV6-3 and TRBJ2-1; D gene uncertain. V was shortened by 6 bases and J by 4 bases, with 13 bases between the two germline ends. Looked up from germline, CDR1 is MNHEY and CDR2 is SVGEGT. This CDR3 contains 14 residues. For the CDR3, the DNA is TGTGCCAGCAGCATTGACTTGTCATACAATGAGCAGTTCTTC. Translating gives CASSIDLSYNEQFF.

The CDR3 region has the DNA TGTGCCAGCAGTAGATCGGGGGCCGGTACGCAGTATTTT. It yields the protein CASSRSGAGTQYF. The rearrangement links TRBV12-3 or TRBV12-4 to TRBJ2-3; D may be TRBD1 or TRBD2 (6 bases each). The CDR3 has 13 amino acids. V shed 5 bases and J shed 8 bases, with 14 bases lying between them.

This chain links TRBV6-5 with TRBJ2-1; 7 bases agree with TRBD1. The closer fit of TRBJ2-7 to the DNA end suggests the J call may be wrong. The germline V gene has CDR1 MNHEY and CDR2 SVGAGI. This CDR3 is built from 17 residues. This CDR3 is CASSYLQGTSSYNGQYF. CDR3 DNA: TGTGCCAGCAGTTACCTACAGGGGACGAGCTCCTACAATGGGCAGTACTTC.